This T cell receptor (beta chain) was identified in a study of blood T cells in healthy people across ages. Study outcomes and limitations: The diversity estimates, figures obtained from one million T cells, were considered underestimates.

Samples each had at least 6 micrograms of total RNA extracted. Next came a second PCR, run for about 7 to 12 cycles, which used a sample-barcoded 5' primer along with a J-beta primer mix. Each single sample gave us at least 2.5 million CDR3-containing paired-end reads. TCRdb reanalysed the 5' RACE reads using MiXCR and keeps one entry per CDR3 protein. The table shows about 1.8 million distinct CDR3 sequences, with about 50% occurring only once. This clonotype came up a few times. Its antigen is undetermined. Per the germline V gene, CDR1 is MNHEY and CDR2 is SVGEGT. Trimming shortened V by 6 bases and J by 5 bases, and 10 bases separated the two germline ends. The CDR3 runs 12 residues.

Material for sequencing was blood. The clonotype originates from a woman in her forties in good health. The J gene is TRBJ2-5, the V gene TRBV6-2 or TRBV6-3; D not resolved. CDR3 sequence: CASRFSSETQYF. The CDR3 region has the DNA TGTGCCAGCAGGTTCAGCTCGGAGACCCAGTACTTC.